Shown below are 21 T cell receptor beta chains from a single sample sequenced in a study of T cells after yellow fever vaccination (dated by TCRdb to between 2019 and 2020). The sample's treatment or condition label, decoded: live attenuated yellow fever vaccine strain. The library was obtained by 5' RACE. Sequencer: Illumina HiSeq 2500. TCRdb trimmed the raw reads at Q25, called clones with MiXCR and kept productive beta chains. CDR3 protein sequences are deduplicated, and each keeps its most common genes and DNA. This sample gives about 330,000 distinct CDR3 sequences in total; around 6.8% of them show up just once. 18% of the sample is in the top ten clones. The specimen comprised PBMCs, sampled 35 to 50 days after the first yellow fever vaccination. The source is a man between 18 and 35 years old who received the YFV17D yellow fever vaccine.

The chain employs TRBV29-1 and TRBJ1-1; D gene unclear. CDR1 and CDR2 (germline): SQVTM, ANQGSEA. V gave up 2 bases and J gave up 11 bases, with 12 bases separating them. This CDR3 is built from 11 residues. CDR3 protein: CSVEITTRAFF. The CDR3, as DNA: TGCAGCGTTGAAATTACCACTAGGGCTTTCTTT.

CDR3 sequence (DNA): TGTGCCATCAGTGAGACCCTACAGTCCGCTAATGAAAAACTGTTTTTT. Its protein is CAISETLQSANEKLFF. The rearrangement joins TRBV10-3 to TRBJ1-4; D is undetermined. The germline V and J ends were trimmed by 2 bases and 3 bases, with 13 bases remaining between them. Germline V gene lookup returns CDR1 ENHRY and CDR2 SYGVKD. The CDR3 totals 16 residues.

The J gene is TRBJ2-5, the V gene TRBV7-2, with TRBD2 identical over 11 bases. Trimming at V came to 5 bases and at J to 3 bases, leaving 5 bases not matched to a gene. The CDR3 totals 15 residues. The germline gives CDR1 SGHTA, CDR2 FQGNSA. This chain's CDR3 is CASSGVAGGKETQYF. DNA for the CDR3: TGTGCCAGCAGCGGAGTAGCGGGGGGGAAAGAGACCCAGTACTTC.

This clonotype was counted only a few times. The rearrangement uses TRBV5-1 and TRBJ2-5, with 7 positions matching TRBD1. CDR1 and CDR2 (germline): SGHRS, YFSETQ. V lost 3 bases and J lost 1; bases outside the gene matches: 6. The CDR3 contains 15 residues. CDR3 nucleotides: TGCGCCAGCAGCTCCCCGACAGGGTTCCAAGAGACCCAGTACTTC. Amino acid sequence: CASSSPTGFQETQYF.

The sample holds many counts of this clonotype. V is TRBV5-1 and J is TRBJ2-5; D might be TRBD2 (6 bases). The CDR3 covers 14 residues. The V gene's germline CDR1 is SGHRS and CDR2 YFSETQ. V shed 0 bases and J shed 3 bases, with 9 bases lying between them. The CDR3 nucleotides are TGCGCCAGCAGCTTGGTTGCGGGGAAAGAGACCCAGTACTTC. Translation gives CASSLVAGKETQYF. The complete variable domain, with remaining parts taken from reference TRBV5-1 and TRBJ2-5, reads KAGVTQTPRYLIKTRGQQVTLSCSPISGHRSVSWYQQTPGQGLQFLFEYFSETQRNKGNFPGRFSGRQFSNSRSEMNVSTLELGDSALYLCASSLVAGKETQYFGPGTRLLVL.

The chain couples TRBV5-1 to TRBJ2-5; D is undetermined. The CDR3 length is 13 residues. Germline V gives CDR1 SGHRS, CDR2 YFSETQ. Between the trimmed V and J ends, which lost 2 bases and 5 bases, there was a span of 10 bases. CDR3 sequence: CASSFYLGETQYF. Written as DNA, the CDR3 is TGCGCCAGCAGCTTTTATTTAGGGGAGACCCAGTACTTC.

The gene calls are TRBV2 and TRBJ2-5; the match to TRBD1 covers 8 bases. With V trimmed by 3 bases and J by 5 bases, 14 bases remained unmatched. The CDR3 loop spans 17 amino acids. CDR1 is SNHLY, CDR2 FYNNEI, per germline. The DNA for the CDR3 is TGTGCCAGCAGTGATCCGACCGTCGGACAGGGAGCGGAGACCCAGTACTTC. This translates into CASSDPTVGQGAETQYF.

This clonotype was seen a handful of times. The V gene is TRBV6-2 or TRBV6-3, the J gene TRBJ2-1; maybe TRBD1 (5 bases). The V gene's germline CDR1 is MNHEY and CDR2 SVGEGT. Trimming pared 6 bases from V and 0 bases from J, leaving 12 bases between. The CDR3 loop spans 15 amino acids. The CDR3 protein is CASSRRQSSYNEQFF. The CDR3 nucleotides read TGTGCCAGCAGCCGAAGACAGAGCTCCTACAATGAGCAGTTCTTC.

There are a few counts of this clonotype. This chain uses TRBV5-1 with TRBJ1-4; D uncertain. There are 16 residues in the CDR3. In germline, CDR1 is SGHRS, CDR2 YFSETQ. Trimming took off 2 bases at V and 0 bases at J, with 11 bases between the two ends. CDR3 nucleotides: TGCGCCAGCAGCTTTATGGGAGGCACAACTAATGAAAAACTGTTTTTT. The encoded protein is CASSFMGGTTNEKLFF.

The chain is built from TRBV9 and TRBJ2-2; D gene ambiguous. Germline V lookup: CDR1 SGDLS, CDR2 YYNGEE. Trimming stripped 4 bases from V and 1 base from J, with 14 bases between. This CDR3 has 16 amino acids. The CDR3 bases are TGTGCCAGCAGCCCGCGTAGGATCCAGAACACCGGGGAGCTGTTTTTT. Translating gives CASSPRRIQNTGELFF.

This chain connects TRBV7-9 to TRBJ2-1; the match to TRBD2 covers 9 bases. The V segment lost 4 bases and the J segment 5 bases; nucleotides outside the gene matches: 12. The germline CDR1 and CDR2 sequences are SEHNR and FQNEAQ (reference sequence). The CDR3 is 17 residues long. For the CDR3, the DNA is TGTGCCAGCAGCTCCCGATTTAGCGGGGGCTTCAACAATGAGCAGTTCTTC. The encoded protein is CASSSRFSGGFNNEQFF.

The rearrangement joins TRBV14 to TRBJ2-7; perhaps TRBD1 as D (5 bases). The CDR3 is 20 amino acids. V was cut by 6 bases and J by 3 bases, with 33 bases left in between. CDR1 SGHDN and CDR2 FVKESK come from the germline V gene. The CDR3 sequence is CASRTDIYRSLPIKYYEQYF. Here the CDR3 DNA reads TGTGCCAGCAGGACAGATATCTATAGGAGCCTTCCGATCAAATACTACGAGCAGTACTTC.

At least ten counts were recorded for this clonotype. The chain couples TRBV7-9 to TRBJ1-6, with TRBD1 matching over 10 bases. Losses at the gene ends were 5 bases for V and 10 bases for J; bases not matched to a gene: 5. CDR1 is SEHNR, CDR2 FQNEAQ, per germline (reference sequence). The CDR3 covers 14 residues. The CDR3 is CASSRGQGGSPLHF. CDR3 DNA: TGTGCCAGCAGCAGAGGACAGGGGGGATCACCCCTCCACTTT.

This clonotype was seen ten or more times. The rearrangement uses TRBV5-1 and TRBJ2-5, with D possibly being TRBD1 or TRBD2 (5 bases each). V was trimmed by 5 bases and J by 0 bases, leaving 11 bases between them. Germline V gene data show CDR1 as SGHRS and CDR2 as YFSETQ. This CDR3 is 14 amino acids long. The CDR3 nucleotides are TGCGCCAGCAGTTGGGGGACCAACCAAGAGACCCAGTACTTC. Amino acids: CASSWGTNQETQYF.

The chain uses TRBV7-2 and TRBJ2-1, with D unclear. Germline-derived CDR1 and CDR2 are SGHTA and FQGNSA. Trimming shortened V by 1 base and J by 7 bases, and 20 bases separated the two germline ends. The CDR3 spans 17 residues. The CDR3 protein is CASSLVPFGLWGNEQFF. DNA for the CDR3: TGTGCCAGCAGCTTAGTGCCATTCGGTCTGTGGGGTAATGAGCAGTTCTTC.

A few counts support this clonotype. CDR3 loop: CASRESGNTIYF. The CDR3 DNA sequence: TGTGCCAGCAGGGAGTCTGGAAACACCATATATTTT. The V and J genes are TRBV12-3 or TRBV12-4 and TRBJ1-3; no reliable D call. This CDR3 region has 12 residues. V lost 6 bases to trimming and J lost 1 base, with 4 bases between them.

By proportion, this clonotype is medium-sized. The chain carries TRBV29-1 and TRBJ2-2; D not certain. The CDR3 runs to 17 residues. Germline V gene lookup returns CDR1 SQVTM and CDR2 ANQGSEA. V lost 0 bases to trimming and J lost 4 bases, with 18 bases between them. The DNA of the CDR3 is TGCAGCGTTGAAGATTGGGGTTCTGAGGATTCCACCGGGGAGCTGTTTTTT. Protein: CSVEDWGSEDSTGELFF.

The chain couples TRBV5-1 to TRBJ2-7; D is uncertain. V lost 0 bases, J lost 2 bases, and 9 bases lay in between. Germline CDR1 SGHRS, CDR2 YFSETQ. The CDR3 totals 14 residues. CDR3 sequence reads: CASSLGREPYEQYV. In DNA form, the CDR3 reads TGCGCCAGCAGCTTGGGACGTGAGCCCTACGAGCAGTACGTC.

This clonotype was seen at least ten times. The V gene is TRBV6-4, the J gene TRBJ2-3; 9 bases match TRBD2. Germline CDR1 is MRHNA and CDR2 is SNTAGT. The trim removed 4 bases at V and 2 bases at J, leaving 7 bases unmatched. The length of the CDR3 is 16 residues. The CDR3 sequence: CASSADSGGDTDTQYF. In DNA, the CDR3 is TGTGCCAGCAGTGCTGATAGCGGGGGAGACACAGATACGCAGTATTTT.

The DNA for the CDR3 is TGTGCCAGCAGTTCCAGGGGGCGGAACACCGGGGAGCTGTTTTTT. Its protein is CASSSRGRNTGELFF. V is TRBV5-6 and J is TRBJ2-2, with 8 bases fitting TRBD1. Germline loops: CDR1 SGHDT, CDR2 YYEEEE. The V and J ends lost 5 bases and 1 base, in that order; junction bases with no gene match: 4. The CDR3 runs 15 residues.

This sequence joins TRBV14 and TRBJ2-1; 9 nucleotides line up with TRBD2. V dropped 2 bases and J dropped 6; count of bases not matched to a gene: 5. Per the germline V gene, CDR1 is SGHDN and CDR2 is FVKESK. The CDR3 is 15 amino acids. The CDR3 loop reads CASSQFAGGPNEQFF. The CDR3 DNA sequence: TGTGCCAGCAGCCAATTCGCGGGGGGGCCCAATGAGCAGTTCTTC.